The next 25 T cell receptor beta chains were all read from a single sample in a study of CD8+ T cells in alopecia areata (dated by TCRdb to 2016 to 2019). Libraries were built with the immunoSEQ multiplex PCR assay. For TCR sequencing, RNA was extracted from every sample and reverse transcribed into cDNA to serve as template. Imported from immuneACCESS, the table was reduced by TCRdb to in-frame sequences with V and J called. These copies leave out some clones; in studies compared against another copy, an unresolved V gene accounts for under half, and the cause of the remainder is not known. Counted in this sample were approximately 98,000 clones; roughly 64% of them appeared once. The ten largest make up under 25% of the sample. Sample: CD8+ T cells sorted from blood. These receptors were collected from a human donor in good health.

The chain couples TRBV7-9 to TRBJ1-1; D call uncertain. Germline loops: CDR1 SEHNR, CDR2 FQNEAQ (reference sequence). The V end lost 7 bases, the J end lost 4 bases, and 13 bases lay between the germline ends. The CDR3 covers 13 residues. The CDR3 sequence is CASIRPTSTEAFF. CDR3 coding DNA: TGTGCCAGCATCCGACCCACATCCACTGAAGCTTTCTTT.

This chain uses TRBV2 with TRBJ2-7, with TRBD1 matching over 7 bases. Germline lookup yields CDR1 SNHLY and CDR2 FYNNEI. The V segment lost 2 bases and the J segment 2 bases; nucleotides outside the gene matches: 3. The CDR3 runs to 14 residues. CDR3 sequence reads: CASSEPGQTYEQYF. The CDR3 DNA reads as TGTGCCAGCAGTGAACCGGGACAGACCTACGAGCAGTACTTC.

The CDR3 is CAWEGDTQYF. DNA for the CDR3: TGTGCCTGGGAGGGAGATACGCAGTATTTT. J is TRBJ2-3 and V is TRBV30; D possibly corresponds to TRBD2 (5 bases). Trimming removed 5 bases at V and 5 bases at J, with 5 bases between. Germline V gene lookup returns CDR1 GTSNPN and CDR2 SVGIG (reference sequence). The CDR3 covers 10 residues.

The CDR3 DNA is TGTGCCACCAGCAGAGAGGCCTGGACAGGGGGAAATTATGGCTACACCTTC. It translates to CATSREAWTGGNYGYTF. The rearrangement links TRBV15 to TRBJ1-2, with 10 bases lining up with TRBD1. The length of the CDR3 is 17 residues. CDR1 and CDR2 (germline): LNHNV, YYDKDF (reference sequence). V was clipped by 0 bases and J by 5 bases; unmatched bases: 9.

The chain combines TRBV28 with TRBJ2-1, with 11 bases aligning to TRBD2. Germline assignment: CDR1 MDHEN and CDR2 SYDVKM. Trimming cost V 5 bases and J 6 bases; bases outside gene matches: 21. The CDR3 consists of 20 residues. The CDR3 region has the DNA TGTGCCAGCAGTCCAGGACCAAGGCCAGGACTAGCGGGTATTGGCAATGAGCAGTTCTTC. It translates to CASSPGPRPGLAGIGNEQFF.

The rearrangement links TRBV11-2 to TRBJ1-6; no firm D call. Germline CDR1 reads SGHAT; CDR2 reads FQNNGV. Between the trimmed V and J ends, which lost 4 bases and 0 bases, there was a span of 10 bases. The CDR3 length is 16 residues. This CDR3 reads CASSSSTLSYNSPLHF. In DNA, the CDR3 is TGTGCCAGCAGCTCTTCGACGCTCTCCTATAATTCACCCCTCCACTTT.

V usage is TRBV30 and J usage is TRBJ2-7; 12 nucleotides line up with TRBD1. The germline gives CDR1 GTSNPN, CDR2 SVGIG (reference sequence). V lost 5 bases and J lost 5; bases outside the gene matches: 10. This CDR3 is 15 amino acids long. The DNA of the CDR3 is TGTGCCTGGGGAACCGAATGGGACAGGGGGCACGAGCAGTACTTC. Translated: CAWGTEWDRGHEQYF.

This chain links TRBV7-9 with TRBJ1-2; tentatively, D is TRBD1 (6 bases). The CDR3 consists of 16 residues. Per germline, CDR1 SEHNR and CDR2 FQNEAQ (reference sequence). Between the trimmed V and J ends, which lost 2 bases and 4 bases, there was a span of 17 bases. CDR3 protein: CASSLTTSGGAYGYTF. DNA for the CDR3: TGTGCCAGCAGCTTAACAACCTCGGGGGGGGCCTATGGCTACACCTTC.

The J gene is TRBJ1-2, the V gene TRBV19; D gene uncertain. V was trimmed by 6 bases and J by 5 bases, leaving 28 bases between them. From germline, CDR1 is LNHDA and CDR2 SQIVND (reference sequence). The CDR3 is 18 amino acids. The CDR3 bases are TGTGCCAGTAGCAATCCGGACGTGGCGGACGGCCCCCCGTATGGCTACACCTTC. Protein: CASSNPDVADGPPYGYTF.

The chain recombines TRBV5-6 with TRBJ2-7; D not resolved. The CDR3 loop spans 13 amino acids. Germline V gene sequence: CDR1 SGHDT, CDR2 YYEEEE. Trimming pared 2 bases from V and 8 bases from J, leaving 14 bases between. CDR3 residues: CASSFGASEKQYF. The DNA of the CDR3 is TGTGCCAGCAGCTTCGGCGCGTCAGAAAAGCAGTACTTC.

The sample holds a few counts of this clone. V and J are TRBV2 and TRBJ2-3, with TRBD1 matching over 8 bases. From germline, CDR1 is SNHLY and CDR2 FYNNEI. The CDR3 contains 14 residues. The J segment lost 4 bases and the V segment lost 7 bases, leaving 7 bases of the junction unmatched. This chain's CDR3 is CASTGQGASDTQYF. For the CDR3, the DNA is TGTGCCAGCACCGGGCAGGGGGCGTCAGATACGCAGTATTTT.

The chain joins TRBV5-1 to TRBJ2-1, with D unclear. Germline CDR1 is SGHRS and CDR2 is YFSETQ. V lost 2 bases and J 4 bases, leaving 10 bases between the germline ends. There are 14 residues in the CDR3. The CDR3 nucleotides read TGCGCCAGCAGCTTTAGACCCGCATACAATGAGCAGTTCTTC. Translating it yields CASSFRPAYNEQFF.

In this sample, this clone turned up many times. The J gene is TRBJ2-7, the V gene TRBV5-4; TRBD1 agrees at 8 bases. Germline values: CDR1 SGHNT, CDR2 YYREEE (reference sequence). Trimming took 4 bases from V and 2 from J; bases not matched to a gene: 8. The CDR3 spans 15 residues. CDR3 in DNA: TGTGCCAGCAGCCAAGAAGGACAGGGCACCTACGAGCAGTACTTC. This encodes CASSQEGQGTYEQYF.

This clone was seen at least ten times. The V and J genes are TRBV28 and TRBJ1-1, with D unresolved. CDR1 MDHEN and CDR2 SYDVKM come from the germline V gene. This CDR3 comprises 16 residues. V lost 6 bases, J lost 2 bases, and 19 bases lay in between. In DNA, the CDR3 is TGTGCCAGCAGCTGGGCCCCAGAGATCGTTAACACTGAAGCTTTCTTT. It codes for CASSWAPEIVNTEAFF. The full variable domain, in which reference TRBV28 and TRBJ1-1 provide the parts outside the CDR3, is DVKVTQSSRYLVKRTGEKVFLECVQDMDHENMFWYRQDPGLGLRLIYFSYDVKMKEKGDIPEGYSVSREKKERFSLILESASTNQTSMYLCASSWAPEIVNTEAFFGQGTRLTVV.

The chain has TRBV5-6 and TRBJ2-7, with 7 bases lining up with TRBD1. Germline-derived CDR1 and CDR2 are SGHDT and YYEEEE. After removal of 4 bases from V and 6 bases from J, the junction contained 7 bases not matched to a gene. The CDR3 contains 13 residues. The CDR3 DNA reads TGTGCCAGCAGCCCAGGGGGAATGTCCGAGCAGTACTTC. It is translated as CASSPGGMSEQYF. The variable domain in full, completed from reference TRBV5-6 and TRBJ2-7, reads DAGVTQSPTHLIKTRGQQVTLRCSPKSGHDTVSWYQQALGQGPQFIFQYYEEEERQRGNFPDRFSGHQFPNYSSELNVNALLLGDSALYLCASSPGGMSEQYFGPGTRLTVT.

The sample holds one count of this clone. The chain recombines TRBV29-1 with TRBJ2-1; D could derive from TRBD1 or TRBD2 (5 bases each). The CDR3 is 19 residues long. With 5 bases removed from V and 0 bases from J, the gap between germline ends came to 26 bases. Germline V gives CDR1 SQVTM, CDR2 ANQGSEA. For the CDR3, the DNA is TGCAGCGTTACGGGGCTCCCTACCGGGGTATTCAACTCCTACAATGAGCAGTTCTTC. Translating gives CSVTGLPTGVFNSYNEQFF.

This clone came up a few times. This sequence joins TRBV4-3 and TRBJ1-5, with D possibly TRBD1 on 6 matching bases. The CDR3 covers 17 residues. Germline CDR1 is LGHNA and CDR2 is YSLEER. Trimming shortened V by 4 bases and J by 6 bases, and 22 bases separated the two germline ends. This chain's CDR3 is CASSLNLQGELSQPQHF. CDR3 coding DNA: TGCGCCAGCAGCCTTAACCTACAGGGAGAACTGTCTCAGCCCCAGCATTTT.

Comments on this clone: This sequence is one base from a far larger clone and is likely a read error. The same CDR3 can be traced to other DNA sequences in this sample. Here the CDR3 reads CASSLGQSREQFF. CDR3 DNA: TGTGCCAGCAGCCTCGGACAGTCTCGCGAGCAGTTCTTC. The genes are TRBV5-4 and TRBJ2-1, with D possibly being TRBD1 (6 bases). There are 13 residues in the CDR3. Trimming pared 4 bases from V and 10 bases from J, leaving 15 bases between. From germline, CDR1 is SGHNT and CDR2 YYREEE (reference sequence). Full variable domain (rest looked up from reference TRBV5-4 and TRBJ2-1): ETGVTQSPTHLIKTRGQQVTLRCSSQSGHNTVSWYQQALGQGPQFIFQYYREEENGRGNFPPRFSGLQFPNYSSELNVNALELDDSALYLCASSLGQSREQFFGPGTRLTVL.

This rearrangement joins TRBV29-1 to TRBJ2-5; D may be TRBD1 (7 bases). The J call may be incorrect, as the DNA end agrees better with TRBJ2-7. Germline CDR1 is SQVTM and CDR2 is ANQGSEA. This CDR3 comprises 13 residues. The CDR3 reads CSVGGDSPYEQYF. CDR3 sequence (DNA): TGCAGCGTTGGGGGGGACAGTCCCTACGAGCAGTACTTC.

The chain joins TRBV4-2 to TRBJ2-7; D unresolved. Germline-derived CDR1 and CDR2 are LGHNA and YNFKEQ. V gave up 0 bases and J gave up 3 bases, with 9 bases separating them. The CDR3 totals 14 residues. DNA of the CDR3: TGTGCCAGCAGCCAAGATAGGATGAACTACGAGCAGTACTTC. The encoded protein is CASSQDRMNYEQYF.

V gene TRBV13 combines with J gene TRBJ2-1; no clear D. With 1 base removed from V and 7 bases from J, the gap between germline ends came to 5 bases. CDR1 is PRHDT and CDR2 is FYEKMQ in the germline V gene (reference sequence). This CDR3 is 12 amino acids long. The CDR3 here is CASSLDGNEQFF. CDR3 nucleotide sequence: TGTGCCAGCAGCTTAGACGGGAATGAGCAGTTCTTC.

The genes are TRBV10-2 and TRBJ1-1; 9 nucleotides line up with TRBD1. This CDR3 spans 15 amino acids. Losses at the gene ends were 1 base for V and 3 bases for J; bases not matched to a gene: 3. Looked up from germline, CDR1 is WSHSY and CDR2 is SAAADI. CDR3 in DNA: TGCGCCAGCAGTGAGTTCCGGGACAGGGACACTGAAGCTTTCTTT. This codes for CASSEFRDRDTEAFF.

This clone was observed a few times. The chain combines TRBV27 with TRBJ2-1; D might be TRBD2 (6 bases). V lost 3 bases, J lost 6 bases, and 12 bases lay in between. The CDR3 is 14 amino acids. Germline V gives CDR1 MNHEY, CDR2 SMNVEV (reference sequence). The CDR3 DNA reads as TGTGCCAGCAGTTTGGGGGGACCGTCCAATGAGCAGTTCTTC. The encoded protein is CASSLGGPSNEQFF.

This clone turned up a few times. The V and J genes are TRBV30 and TRBJ1-1, with D uncertain. Germline assignment: CDR1 GTSNPN and CDR2 SVGIG (reference sequence). The CDR3 consists of 13 residues. The germline V and J ends were trimmed by 4 bases and 0 bases, with 9 bases remaining between them. DNA of the CDR3: TGTGCCTGGAATCTGGGGATGAACACTGAAGCTTTCTTT. The encoded protein is CAWNLGMNTEAFF.

The chain recombines TRBV4-2 with TRBJ1-2; D is unresolved. The CDR3 extends over 15 amino acids. From germline, CDR1 is LGHNA and CDR2 YNFKEQ. Trimming shortened V by 2 bases and J by 4 bases, and 14 bases separated the two germline ends. The CDR3 sequence: CASSQPVTMGYGYTF. CDR3 in DNA: TGTGCCAGCAGCCAACCTGTTACAATGGGCTATGGCTACACCTTC.